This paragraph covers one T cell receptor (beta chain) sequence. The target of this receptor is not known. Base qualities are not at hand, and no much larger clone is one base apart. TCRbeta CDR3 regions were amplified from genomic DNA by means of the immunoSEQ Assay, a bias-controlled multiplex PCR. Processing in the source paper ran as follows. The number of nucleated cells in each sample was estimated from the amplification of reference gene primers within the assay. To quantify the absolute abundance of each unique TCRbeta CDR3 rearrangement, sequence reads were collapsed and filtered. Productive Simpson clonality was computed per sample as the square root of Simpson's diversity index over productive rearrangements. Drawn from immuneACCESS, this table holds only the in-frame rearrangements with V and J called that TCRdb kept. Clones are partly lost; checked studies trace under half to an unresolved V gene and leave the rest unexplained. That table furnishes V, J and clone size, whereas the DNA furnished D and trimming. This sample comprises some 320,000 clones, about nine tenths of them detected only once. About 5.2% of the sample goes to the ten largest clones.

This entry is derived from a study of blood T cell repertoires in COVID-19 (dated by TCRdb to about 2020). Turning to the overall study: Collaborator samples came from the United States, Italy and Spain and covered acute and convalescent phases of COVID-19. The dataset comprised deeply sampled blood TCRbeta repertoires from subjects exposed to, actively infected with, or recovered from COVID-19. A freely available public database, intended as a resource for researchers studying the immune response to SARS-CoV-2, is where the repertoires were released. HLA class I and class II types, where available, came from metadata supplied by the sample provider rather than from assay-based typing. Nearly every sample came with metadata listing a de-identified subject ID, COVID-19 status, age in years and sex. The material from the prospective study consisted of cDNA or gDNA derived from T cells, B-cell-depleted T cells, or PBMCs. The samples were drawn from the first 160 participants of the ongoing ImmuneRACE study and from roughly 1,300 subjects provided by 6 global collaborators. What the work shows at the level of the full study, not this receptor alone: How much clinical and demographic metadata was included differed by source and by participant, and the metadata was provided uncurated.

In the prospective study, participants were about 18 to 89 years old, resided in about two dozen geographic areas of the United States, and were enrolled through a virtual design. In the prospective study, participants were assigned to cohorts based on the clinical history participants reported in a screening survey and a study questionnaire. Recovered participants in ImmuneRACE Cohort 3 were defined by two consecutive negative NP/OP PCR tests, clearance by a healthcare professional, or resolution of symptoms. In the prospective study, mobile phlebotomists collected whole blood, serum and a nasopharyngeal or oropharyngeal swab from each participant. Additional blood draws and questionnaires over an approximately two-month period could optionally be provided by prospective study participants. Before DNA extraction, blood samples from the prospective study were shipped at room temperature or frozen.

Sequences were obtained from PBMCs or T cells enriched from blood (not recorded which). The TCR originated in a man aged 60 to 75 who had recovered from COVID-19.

Here the CDR3 is given as CATSGVGPPTWDTQYF. The nucleotide sequence is given as TGTGCCACCAGTGGAGTGGGGCCGCCCACGTGGGATACGCAGTATTTT. The chain joins TRBV24-1 to TRBJ2-3; TRBD1 is a weak D gene call, 5 bases matching. Trimming removed 5 bases from V and 6 bases from J, leaving 20 bases between the germline ends. CDR3 length: 16 amino acids, cysteine to phenylalanine. Kept here is only the CDR3 DNA, which spans 48 bases and is read in frame from base 1. CDR1 and CDR2, per the germline V gene, are KGHDR and SFDVKD.